This T cell receptor (beta chain) is drawn from a study of identical twins. This clonotype was seen at least ten times. TCRdb called the 5' RACE reads again in MiXCR, with one record for every CDR3 protein. Altogether about 690,000 distinct CDR3 sequences are present, roughly 6% being singletons, with the ten largest covering about 1.8%. Healthy Caucasians provided all donations. This CDR3 is 14 amino acids long. V gave up 6 bases and J gave up 2 bases; unmatched junction bases: 5. Germline V lookup: CDR1 SGDLS, CDR2 YYNGEE. Input material: naive T cells sorted from blood. The chain is built from TRBV9 and TRBJ1-2; 9 positions match TRBD1. This clonotype was obtained from a young man in good health. Written as DNA, the CDR3 is TGTGCCAGCACCAGGACAGGGGACAACTATGGCTACACCTTC. Its protein product is CASTRTGDNYGYTF.